Shown below are 28 T cell receptor beta chains from a single sample sequenced in a study of T cells in Graves' hyperthyroidism and ophthalmopathy. What was amplified from RNA transcripts were TCR beta CDR3 regions. RT-PCR in the first round (using the HTBI primer set) targeted the TCR CDR3. TCRdb reprocessed the multiplex PCR reads via MiXCR and lists one record per CDR3 protein. The table lists 500,000 to 650,000 distinct CDR3 sequences, 46% of them singletons. The sample comprised peripheral blood or thyroid tissue (not recorded which). The receptors stem from an adult woman with Graves' disease, either hyperthyroidism or ophthalmopathy (not recorded which).

About this clonotype itself: A much bigger clone sits one base away, suggesting this may be a read error. The chain employs TRBV10-3 and TRBJ2-2; the D call may be TRBD1 or TRBD2 (6 bases each). Germline V CDR1 and CDR2: ENHRY, SYGVKD. The CDR3 consists of 16 residues. The V end was cut by 0 bases, the J end by 2 bases, with 10 bases between. CDR3 coding DNA: TGTGCCATCAGTGAGTCACGGGGGCGCAACACCGGGGAGCTGTTTTTT. Translation gives CAISESRGRNTGELFF.

This clonotype was seen a few times. V usage is TRBV12-3 or TRBV12-4 and J usage is TRBJ1-4; D call uncertain. Trimming took off 3 bases at V and 8 bases at J, with 7 bases between the two ends. This CDR3 has 12 residues. The CDR3, as DNA: TGTGCCAGCAGTTTGTCCCCGGAAAAACTGTTTTTT. Translation gives CASSLSPEKLFF.

This clonotype was picked up many times. The chain couples TRBV19 to TRBJ2-5, with 8 bases matching TRBD2. Per germline, CDR1 LNHDA and CDR2 SQIVND (reference sequence). After removal of 10 bases from V and 4 bases from J, the junction contained 14 bases not matched to a gene. The CDR3 has 15 amino acids. In DNA, the CDR3 is TGTGCCACAAGGCGGGCCGGACTAGCAGCAGAGACCCAGTACTTC. Amino acids: CATRRAGLAAETQYF.

V gene TRBV5-6 combines with J gene TRBJ1-2; D gene unclear. The CDR3 has 14 residues. V was shortened by 4 bases and J by 9 bases, with 19 bases between the two germline ends. Germline CDR1 and CDR2: SGHDT and YYEEEE. The CDR3 DNA follows: TGTGCCAGCAGCGAGGGTTTTACATCTATGAGCTACACCTTC. It encodes CASSEGFTSMSYTF.

On this clonotype itself: One end of the junction varies from germline; a read error may be responsible. This sequence joins TRBV11-2 and TRBJ2-2; TRBD2 matches 8 bases. There are 15 residues in the CDR3. Germline assignment: CDR1 SGHAT and CDR2 FQNNGV. CDR3 DNA sequence: TGTGCCAGCAGCTTGGACGGGGGGGCCGCCGGGGAGCTGTTCTTT. Its translation is CASSLDGGAAGELFF.

This clonotype was detected once. This chain uses TRBV15 with TRBJ1-1, with D tentatively TRBD1 (6 bases). Germline V lookup: CDR1 LNHNV, CDR2 YYDKDF (reference sequence). This CDR3 has 14 amino acids. The V and J ends lost 0 bases and 4 bases respectively, with 9 bases between them. The CDR3 DNA reads as TGTGCCACCAGCAGAGACCAGGGGATCACTGAAGCTTTCTTT. Amino acid sequence: CATSRDQGITEAFF. Full variable domain (remainder filled in from reference TRBV15 and TRBJ1-1): DAMVIQNPRYQVTQFGKPVTLSCSQTLNHNVMYWYQQKSSQAPKLLFHYYDKDFNNEADTPDNFQSRRPNTSFCFLDIRSPGLGDTAMYLCATSRDQGITEAFFGQGTRLTVV.

The chain has TRBV7-9 and TRBJ2-7, with D uncertain. The germline V and J ends were trimmed by 0 bases and 9 bases, with 21 bases remaining between them. The CDR3 has 16 amino acids. Per germline, CDR1 SEHNR and CDR2 FQNEAQ (reference sequence). The DNA for the CDR3 is TGTGCCAGCAGCTTAGCTGAGGCGGTCCCCCTGGCCTTGCAGTACTTC. This gives the protein CASSLAEAVPLALQYF.

This clonotype was seen a handful of times. The chain employs TRBV6-5 and TRBJ1-4; TRBD1 aligns across 8 bases. Per germline, CDR1 MNHEY and CDR2 SVGAGI. V lost 5 bases, J lost 4 bases, and 6 bases stayed unmatched. There are 15 residues in the CDR3. The CDR3 spells CASSPPGQDNEKLFF. For the CDR3, the DNA is TGTGCCAGCAGTCCACCGGGACAGGATAATGAAAAACTGTTTTTT.

The V gene is TRBV2, the J gene TRBJ2-2; D is uncertain. CDR3 length: 13 residues. Trimming removed 5 bases at V and 7 bases at J, with 11 bases between. CDR1 is SNHLY, CDR2 FYNNEI, per germline. CDR3 sequence reads: CASSKDRGGELFF. CDR3 DNA: TGTGCCAGCAGTAAGGACCGAGGCGGGGAGCTGTTTTTT.

This clonotype was recorded at least ten times. The genes are TRBV2 and TRBJ1-2; the D is unclear. CDR3 length: 13 residues. The V gene lost 5 bases and the J gene lost 2 bases, with 9 bases spanning the gap. CDR1 and CDR2 from the germline V gene are SNHLY and FYNNEI. The CDR3 here is CASSSTANYGYTF. The CDR3 DNA is TGTGCCAGCAGTTCCACAGCAAACTATGGCTACACCTTC.

This clonotype showed up just a few times. J is TRBJ2-5 and V is TRBV29-1; 12 bases line up with TRBD2. Germline CDR1 SQVTM, CDR2 ANQGSEA. CDR3 length: 14 residues. The CDR3 DNA reads TGCAGTATCGGGACTAGCGGGTTACAAGAGACCCAGTACTTC. This gives the protein CSIGTSGLQETQYF. Complete variable domain (other parts from reference TRBV29-1 and TRBJ2-5): SAVISQKPSRDICQRGTSLTIQCQVDSQVTMMFWYRQQPGQSLTLIATANQGSEATYESGFVIDKFPISRPNLTFSTLTVSNMSPEDSSIYLCSIGTSGLQETQYFGPGTRLLVL.

This sequence joins TRBV5-1 and TRBJ1-2; 8 bases are a match to TRBD1. Unmatched junction bases numbered 6, after V lost 4 bases and J lost 4 bases. The CDR3 has 14 amino acids. Per germline, CDR1 SGHRS and CDR2 YFSETQ. The CDR3 DNA follows: TGCGCCAGCAGCCCTCACGGGACAGGCTATGGCTACACCTTC. This sequence encodes CASSPHGTGYGYTF. Drawing the rest from reference TRBV5-1 and TRBJ1-2, the complete variable domain is KAGVTQTPRYLIKTRGQQVTLSCSPISGHRSVSWYQQTPGQGLQFLFEYFSETQRNKGNFPGRFSGRQFSNSRSEMNVSTLELGDSALYLCASSPHGTGYGYTFGSGTRLTVV.

This clonotype was recorded many times. CDR3: CSAKDARTSQTNQPQHF. The CDR3 DNA sequence: TGCAGTGCTAAGGACGCGCGGACATCTCAAACCAACCAGCCCCAGCATTTT. This chain connects TRBV20-1 to TRBJ1-5; a possible D gene is TRBD1 (5 bases). Germline lookup yields CDR1 DFQATT and CDR2 SNEGSKA (reference sequence). Trimming cost V 4 bases and J 7 bases, with 26 bases left between them. The CDR3 is made up of 17 amino acids.

The chain couples TRBV28 to TRBJ1-6, with D possibly matching TRBD1 (5 bases). This CDR3 contains 15 residues. Per germline, CDR1 MDHEN and CDR2 SYDVKM. V lost 5 bases and J lost 8, with 16 bases in between. The CDR3 nucleotides are TGTGCCAGCAGTACCAGCAGGGTTCAGGATTCACCCCTCCACTTT. Amino acid sequence: CASSTSRVQDSPLHF. The full variable domain, completed using reference TRBV28 and TRBJ1-6, is DVKVTQSSRYLVKRTGEKVFLECVQDMDHENMFWYRQDPGLGLRLIYFSYDVKMKEKGDIPEGYSVSREKKERFSLILESASTNQTSMYLCASSTSRVQDSPLHFGNGTRLTVT.

The chain employs TRBV6-5 and TRBJ1-2; 7 nucleotides match TRBD1. Looked up from germline, CDR1 is MNHEY and CDR2 is SVGAGI. This CDR3 region has 15 residues. V lost 6 bases, J lost 4 bases, and 11 bases stayed unmatched. The CDR3 DNA follows: TGTGCCAGCAGGATTTCCCGGGACAGTCCCTATGGCTACACCTTC. Amino acids: CASRISRDSPYGYTF.

The rearrangement uses TRBV7-3 and TRBJ2-7; 8 nucleotides match TRBD2. V lost 5 bases, J lost 4 bases, and 10 bases stayed unmatched. The CDR3 is made up of 15 amino acids. Per the germline V gene, CDR1 is SGHTA and CDR2 is FQGTGA. The CDR3 loop reads CASSRGLASRYEQYF. CDR3 DNA sequence: TGTGCCAGCAGCCGTGGACTAGCTTCCCGATACGAGCAGTACTTC.

This sequence joins TRBV14 and TRBJ2-5; 14 bases are a match to TRBD2. The J segment lost 5 bases and the V segment lost 6 bases, leaving 5 bases of the junction unmatched. CDR1 and CDR2 (germline): SGHDN, FVKESK. The CDR3 totals 15 residues. CDR3 DNA sequence: TGTGCCAGCAGTTGGGGACTAGCGGGAGTGGAGACCCAGTACTTC. Translating gives CASSWGLAGVETQYF. Full variable domain (missing parts from reference TRBV14 and TRBJ2-5): EAGVTQFPSHSVIEKGQTVTLRCDPISGHDNLYWYRRVMGKEIKFLLHFVKESKQDESGMPNNRFLAERTGGTYSTLKVQPAELEDSGVYFCASSWGLAGVETQYFGPGTRLLVL.

V is TRBV12-3 or TRBV12-4 and J is TRBJ1-2; no definite D call. V lost 4 bases and J lost 2, with 8 bases in between. This CDR3 has 13 amino acids. As DNA, the CDR3 is TGTGCCAGCAGTTATAACACCAACTATGGCTACACCTTC. The encoded protein is CASSYNTNYGYTF.

J is TRBJ1-4 and V is TRBV2, with D uncertain. V dropped 8 bases and J dropped 14 bases, with 12 bases sitting between them. Germline CDR1 reads SNHLY; CDR2 reads FYNNEI. The CDR3 is made up of 10 amino acids. CDR3 nucleotide sequence: TGTGCCAGCGATGGAGGTCGGCTGTTTTTT. It specifies CASDGGRLFF.

This clonotype was seen repeatedly, ten times or more. This chain links TRBV6-6 with TRBJ1-5; perhaps TRBD1 as D (5 bases). Trimming stripped 1 base from V and 2 bases from J, with 15 bases between. This CDR3 is built from 17 residues. Germline CDR1 MNHNY, CDR2 SVGAGI (reference sequence). As DNA, the CDR3 is TGTGCCAGCAGTTACTTTGGGACCGAACATGGCAATCAGCCCCAGCATTTT. As protein: CASSYFGTEHGNQPQHF.

This clonotype has only a few counts. The CDR3: CASSLREGSYEQYF. CDR3 in DNA: TGTGCCAGCAGTTTAAGGGAGGGCTCCTACGAGCAGTACTTC. This rearrangement joins TRBV12-3 or TRBV12-4 to TRBJ2-7; TRBD2 matches 7 bases. V gave up 2 bases and J gave up 0 bases; unmatched junction bases: 1. CDR3 length: 14 amino acids.

The chain uses TRBV29-1 and TRBJ1-3; no firm D call. Germline assignment: CDR1 SQVTM and CDR2 ANQGSEA. This CDR3 has 17 amino acids. V gave up 6 bases and J gave up 0 bases, with 21 bases separating them. The CDR3 DNA sequence: TGCAGCGTCCGGCTGCGTGGACCTCATCACTCTGGAAACACCATATATTTT. Its translation: CSVRLRGPHHSGNTIYF.

The chain couples TRBV29-1 to TRBJ1-5; TRBD1 matches 9 bases. There are 13 residues in the CDR3. The junction had 5 bases not matched to a gene; V was cut back by 7 bases and J by 4 bases. Per germline, CDR1 SQVTM and CDR2 ANQGSEA. The CDR3 bases are TGCAGCGCCGGGACAGGGCTAAATCAGCCCCAGCATTTT. Amino acid sequence: CSAGTGLNQPQHF.

DNA of the CDR3: TGTGCCAGCAGTAGTCTGACATTGACCCCCCCAGCTTTCTTT. Amino acids: CASSSLTLTPPAFF. The chain is built from TRBV2 and TRBJ1-1; D remains unclear. Germline CDR1 SNHLY, CDR2 FYNNEI. The CDR3 is 14 amino acids. V lost 5 bases and J 10 bases, leaving 20 bases between the germline ends.

This clonotype turned up a few times. The V and J genes are TRBV3-1 and TRBJ1-5; 9 bases map to TRBD1. The CDR3 consists of 15 residues. Trimming at V came to 0 bases and at J to 7 bases, leaving 4 bases not matched to a gene. CDR1 is LGHDT and CDR2 is YNNKEL in the germline V gene (reference sequence). The CDR3 is CASSQDGTGSQPQHF. The CDR3 DNA follows: TGTGCCAGCAGCCAAGACGGGACAGGGTCCCAGCCCCAGCATTTT.

Ten or more counts support this clonotype. This chain uses TRBV10-3 with TRBJ2-7, with TRBD2 matching 10 bases. The CDR3 runs to 15 residues. Germline V lookup: CDR1 ENHRY, CDR2 SYGVKD. J was trimmed by 6 bases and V by 0 bases; bases with no gene match: 5. This CDR3 reads CAISESTSGTGEQYF. The CDR3 DNA sequence: TGTGCCATCAGTGAGTCTACTAGCGGGACGGGCGAGCAGTACTTC.

This clonotype occurred a few times. The chain is built from TRBV15 and TRBJ1-2, with a possible D match to TRBD1 (5 bases). The CDR3 extends over 15 amino acids. Germline assignment: CDR1 LNHNV and CDR2 YYDKDF (reference sequence). The germline V and J ends were trimmed by 5 bases and 0 bases, with 13 bases remaining between them. The CDR3 sequence is CATSGELQANYGYTF. CDR3 sequence (DNA): TGTGCCACCAGCGGGGAACTACAGGCTAACTATGGCTACACCTTC.

The rearrangement links TRBV15 to TRBJ2-7; TRBD1 might be the D (6 bases). Germline V CDR1 and CDR2: LNHNV, YYDKDF (reference sequence). Trimming took off 5 bases at V and 6 bases at J, with 8 bases between the two ends. The CDR3 has 11 residues. CDR3 DNA: TGTGCCACCAGCCAAGGGGGCGAGCAGTACTTC. This sequence encodes CATSQGGEQYF.